This TCR beta chain stems from a study of blood T cell repertoires in COVID-19. Data came from immunoSEQ multiplex PCR; TCRdb stores just in-frame clones and leaves some out. The table shows 250,000 to 350,000 clones, with 86% occurring only once. Only one count was recorded for this clone. The clonotype was recovered from a woman in her twenties or thirties with active or convalescent COVID-19. The sample was peripheral blood.

The CDR3 DNA reads as TGCGCCAGCAGCTTGGGGACATCAGACTATGGCTACACCTTC. It translates to CASSLGTSDYGYTF. The chain couples TRBV5-1 to TRBJ1-2; a possible D gene is TRBD1 (5 bases). CDR1 SGHRS and CDR2 YFSETQ come from the germline V gene. This CDR3 contains 14 residues. V lost 0 bases and J lost 3, with 9 bases in between.